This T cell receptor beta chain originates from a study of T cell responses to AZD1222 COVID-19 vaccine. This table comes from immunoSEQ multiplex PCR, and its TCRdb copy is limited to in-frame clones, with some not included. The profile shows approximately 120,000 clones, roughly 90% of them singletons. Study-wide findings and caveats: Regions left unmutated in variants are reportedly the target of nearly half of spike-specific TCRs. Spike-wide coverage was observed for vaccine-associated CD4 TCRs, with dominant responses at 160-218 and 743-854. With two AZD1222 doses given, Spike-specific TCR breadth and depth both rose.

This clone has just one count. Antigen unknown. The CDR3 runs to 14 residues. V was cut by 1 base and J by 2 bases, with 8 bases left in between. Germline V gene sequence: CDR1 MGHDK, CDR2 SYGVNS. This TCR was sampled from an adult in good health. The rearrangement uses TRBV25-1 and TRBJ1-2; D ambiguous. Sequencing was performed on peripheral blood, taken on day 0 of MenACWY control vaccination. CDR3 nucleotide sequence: TGTGCCAGCAGTGAATTGGGCGGCAACTATGGCTACACCTTC. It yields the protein CASSELGGNYGYTF.